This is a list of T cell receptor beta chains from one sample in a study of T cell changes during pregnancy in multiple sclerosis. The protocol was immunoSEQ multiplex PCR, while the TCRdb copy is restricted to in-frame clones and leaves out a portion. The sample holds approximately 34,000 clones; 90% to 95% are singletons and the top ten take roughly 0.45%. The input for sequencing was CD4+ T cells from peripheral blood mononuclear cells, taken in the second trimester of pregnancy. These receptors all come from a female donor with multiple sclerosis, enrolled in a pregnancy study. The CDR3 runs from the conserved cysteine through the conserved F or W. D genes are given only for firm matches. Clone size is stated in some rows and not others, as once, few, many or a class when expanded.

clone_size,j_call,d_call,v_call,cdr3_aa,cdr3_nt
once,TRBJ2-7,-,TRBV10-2,CASSPGTQFYEQYF,TGCGCCAGCAGCCCCGGGACTCAGTTCTACGAGCAGTACTTC
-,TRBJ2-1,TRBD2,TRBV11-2,CASSLATSVPYNEQFF,TGTGCCAGCAGCTTAGCAACTAGCGTACCCTACAATGAGCAGTTCTTC
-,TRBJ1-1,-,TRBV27,CASSLRPRGSDTEAFF,TGTGCCAGCAGTTTAAGGCCCCGCGGCAGCGACACTGAAGCTTTCTTT
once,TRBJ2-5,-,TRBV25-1,CASSYGGGGPETQYF,TGTGCTAGCAGTTATGGGGGTGGGGGCCCAGAGACCCAGTACTTC
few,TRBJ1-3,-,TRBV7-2,CASSSPHPRNTIYF,TGTGCCAGCAGCTCCCCCCACCCGCGGAACACCATATATTTT
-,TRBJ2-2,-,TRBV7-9,CASRQGQMNTGELFF,TGTGCCAGCAGACAGGGACAAATGAACACCGGGGAGCTGTTTTTT
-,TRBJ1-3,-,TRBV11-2,CASTAARGGNTIYF,TGTGCCAGCACCGCAGCTAGAGGCGGAAACACCATATATTTT
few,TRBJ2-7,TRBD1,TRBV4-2,CASSQEGTGAFEQYF,TGTGCCAGCAGCCAAGAAGGAACAGGGGCATTCGAGCAGTACTTC
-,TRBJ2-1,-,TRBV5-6,CASSWGGGRGANEQFF,TGTGCCAGCAGCTGGGGTGGAGGGAGAGGCGCCAATGAGCAGTTCTTC
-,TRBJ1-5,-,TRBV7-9,CASSSTLSQPQHF,TGTGCCAGCAGCTCCACCCTAAGTCAGCCCCAGCATTTT
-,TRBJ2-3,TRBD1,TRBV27,CASSPTGGGPDTQYF,TGTGCCAGCAGCCCGACAGGGGGCGGTCCAGATACGCAGTATTTT
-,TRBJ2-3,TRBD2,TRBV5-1,CASSFGLAGGTSTDTQYF,TGCGCCAGCAGCTTTGGACTAGCGGGAGGTACTAGCACAGATACGCAGTATTTT
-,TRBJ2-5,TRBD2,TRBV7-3,CASSLAGAWWETQYF,TGTGCCAGCAGTCTAGCGGGAGCTTGGTGGGAGACCCAGTACTTC
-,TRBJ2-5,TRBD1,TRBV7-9,CASSFLRGTGGDETQYF,TGTGCCAGCAGCTTCCTGAGGGGGACAGGGGGCGACGAGACCCAGTACTTC
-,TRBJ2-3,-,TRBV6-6,CASSFWRDTDTQYF,TGTGCCAGCAGTTTCTGGCGGGACACAGATACGCAGTATTTT
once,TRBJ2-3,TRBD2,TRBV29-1,CSVEREWRDTQYF,TGCAGCGTAGAGCGGGAATGGAGAGATACGCAGTATTTT
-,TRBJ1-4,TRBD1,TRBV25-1,CASSSRQGGNEKLFF,TGTGCCAGCAGTTCGCGACAGGGGGGGAATGAAAAACTGTTTTTT
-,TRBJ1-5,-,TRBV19,CASSKAVSNQPQHF,TGTGCCAGTAGTAAGGCGGTTAGCAATCAGCCCCAGCATTTT
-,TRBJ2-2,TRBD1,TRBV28,CASTTIGDRGTGELFF,TGTGCCAGCACCACTATTGGGGACAGGGGCACCGGGGAGCTGTTTTTT
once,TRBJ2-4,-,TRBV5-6,CASARGADLYKNIQYF,TGTGCCAGCGCCCGAGGTGCAGACCTTTACAAAAACATTCAGTACTTC
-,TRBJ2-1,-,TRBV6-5,CASRDYNEQFF,TGTGCCAGCCGCGACTACAATGAGCAGTTCTTC
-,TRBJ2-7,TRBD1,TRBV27,CASSVGTGGVDEQYF,TGTGCCAGCAGTGTGGGGACAGGGGGCGTCGACGAGCAGTACTTC
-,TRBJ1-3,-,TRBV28,CATRLSSGNTIYF,TGTGCCACCAGGTTGAGCTCTGGAAACACCATATATTTT
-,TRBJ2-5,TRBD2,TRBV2,CASRKGLAGSGETQYF,TGTGCCAGCAGAAAGGGACTAGCGGGTTCCGGAGAGACCCAGTACTTC
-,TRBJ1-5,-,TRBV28,CASSHINQPQHF,TGTGCCAGCAGTCACATCAATCAGCCCCAGCATTTT
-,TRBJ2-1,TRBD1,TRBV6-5,CASSYPGQGRNEQFF,TGTGCCAGCAGTTACCCGGGACAGGGGAGAAATGAGCAGTTCTTC
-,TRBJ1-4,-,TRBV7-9,CASSLSRANEKLFF,TGTGCCAGCAGCTTGTCCAGGGCTAATGAAAAACTGTTTTTT
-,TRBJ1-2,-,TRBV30,CAWSAGGYGYTF,TGTGCCTGGAGTGCGGGGGGATATGGCTACACCTTC
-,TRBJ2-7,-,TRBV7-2,CASSLNRHYEQYF,TGTGCCAGCAGCTTAAATCGACACTACGAGCAGTACTTC
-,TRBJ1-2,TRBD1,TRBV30,CATSPDRGNAEGYTF,TGTGCCACCAGTCCGGACAGGGGAAACGCTGAAGGCTACACCTTC
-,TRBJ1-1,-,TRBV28,CASNYGTKNTEAFF,TGTGCCAGCAACTACGGGACAAAGAACACTGAAGCTTTCTTT
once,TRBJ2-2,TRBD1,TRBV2,CASRNDRGRRGTGELFF,TGTGCCAGCAGAAACGACAGGGGCCGTCGTGGCACCGGGGAGCTGTTTTTT
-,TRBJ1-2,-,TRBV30,CAWSGRDWITYGYTF,TGTGCCTGGAGCGGCAGGGACTGGATTACCTATGGCTACACCTTC
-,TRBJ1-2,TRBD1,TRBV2,CASRQGTSRGYTF,TGTGCCAGTCGACAGGGAACGTCTAGGGGCTACACCTTC
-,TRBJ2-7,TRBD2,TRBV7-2,CASSGWGGPSGRNEQYF,TGTGCCAGCAGCGGGTGGGGGGGGCCTAGCGGGAGAAACGAGCAGTACTTC
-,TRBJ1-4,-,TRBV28,CASSLRGRQTNEKLFF,TGTGCCAGCAGTTTAAGAGGAAGGCAGACTAATGAAAAACTGTTTTTT
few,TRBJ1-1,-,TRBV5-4,CASSLRQNMNTEAFF,TGTGCCAGCAGCTTGCGACAGAACATGAACACTGAAGCTTTCTTT
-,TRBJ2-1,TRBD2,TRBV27,CASKTGGSYNEQFF,TGTGCCAGCAAAACGGGAGGTTCCTACAATGAGCAGTTCTTC
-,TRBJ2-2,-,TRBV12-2,CASRLAPPLAGDTTGELFF,TGTGCAAGTCGCTTAGCCCCTCCCCTAGCGGGAGATACCACCGGGGAGCTGTTTTTT
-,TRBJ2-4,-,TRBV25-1,CASSDSARGNIQYF,TGTGCCAGCAGTGATTCTGCCAGGGGAAACATTCAGTACTTC
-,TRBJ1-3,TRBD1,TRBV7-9,CASSHLGQGARNTIYF,TGTGCCAGCAGCCACTTGGGACAGGGGGCACGGAACACCATATATTTT
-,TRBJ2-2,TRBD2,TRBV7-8,CASSLREGSTGELFF,TGTGCCAGCAGCTTAAGGGAGGGATCCACCGGGGAGCTGTTTTTT
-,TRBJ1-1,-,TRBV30,CAWSVPPGKRPTEAFF,TGTGCCTGGAGTGTACCTCCGGGGAAGAGGCCCACTGAAGCTTTCTTT
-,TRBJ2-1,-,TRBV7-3,CASSPDRQFSNEQFF,TGTGCCAGCAGCCCCGACAGGCAATTCAGCAATGAGCAGTTCTTC